The clone carrying this T cell receptor (beta chain) was recorded at least ten times. Germline values: CDR1 DFQATT, CDR2 SNEGSKA (reference sequence). The V and J ends lost 6 bases and 5 bases, in that order; junction bases with no gene match: 8. The CDR3 consists of 13 residues. Time point denoted: sample taken at primary tumor resection. Researchers sequenced whole RNA taken from tumor, nontumor lung or frozen PBMC without sorting. TCRdb recomputed calls from the 5' RACE reads with MiXCR, one row per CDR3 protein. The data contain about 90,000 distinct CDR3 sequences, under 9% of them singletons. These data originate in a study of spatial heterogeneity in lung cancer.

The sample here was PBMCs, taken at surgery. V usage is TRBV20-1 and J usage is TRBJ2-5; 8 bases map to TRBD1. The source is a male donor with early-stage non-small cell lung cancer. CDR3 sequence: CSARLTGEETQYF. As DNA, the CDR3 is TGCAGTGCCAGGTTGACAGGGGAGGAGACCCAGTACTTC.